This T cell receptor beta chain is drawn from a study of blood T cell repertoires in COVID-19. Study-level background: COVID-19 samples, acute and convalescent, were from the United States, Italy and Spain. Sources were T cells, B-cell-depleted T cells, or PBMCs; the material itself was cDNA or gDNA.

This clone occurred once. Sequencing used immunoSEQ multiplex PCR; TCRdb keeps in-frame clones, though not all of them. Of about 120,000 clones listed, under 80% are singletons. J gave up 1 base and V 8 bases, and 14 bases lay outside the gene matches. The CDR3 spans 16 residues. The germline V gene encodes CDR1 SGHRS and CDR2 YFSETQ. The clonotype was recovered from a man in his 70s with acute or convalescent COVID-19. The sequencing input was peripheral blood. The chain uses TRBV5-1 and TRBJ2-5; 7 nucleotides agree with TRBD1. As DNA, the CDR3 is TGCGCCAGTCGCTTTACCGGACAGGTGTTCCAAGAGACCCAGTACTTC. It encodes CASRFTGQVFQETQYF.